Below, one T cell receptor beta chain is given with its context. The antigen is undetermined. The CDR3 contains 15 residues. Germline V gene lookup returns CDR1 SGHRS and CDR2 YFSETQ. V lost 0 bases and J lost 0, with 10 bases in between. The data derive from a study of human T cells and chemical hapten exposure. On the study more broadly: Patches that contained 0.01% DPC were applied to the upper back and read at 6 days. General study findings and limits: Sensitizing with DPC caused no change in TCRs above 1 in 1000 frequency. Clustering by CDR3 similarity yielded significantly more large clusters from expanded TCRs than controls.

Noted time point: patch test 1, 2 weeks after DPC sensitization. Documented treatment: therapeutic diphenylcyclopropenone sensitization with weekly scalp DPC. Blood collection took place prior to placing each patch test. Via MiXCR, TCRdb re-called the RACE reads, giving one row per CDR3 protein. The repertoire holds roughly 200,000 distinct CDR3 sequences, with about 22% as singletons. This chain uses TRBV5-1 with TRBJ2-7; no definite D call. The origin of this receptor is a woman aged 45-65 years with alopecia areata. Some clones in this sample may be carry-over from other donors' samples. This specimen was whole blood, taken in connection with sensitization to the hapten diphenylcyclopropenone (DPC). CDR3 DNA: TGCGCCAGCAGCTTGGGGTCTTTAAGCTCCTACGAGCAGTACTTC. Residues: CASSLGSLSSYEQYF.